The clone carrying this T cell receptor beta chain occurred once. Its antigen is not known. The CDR3 is 16 amino acids. TCRdb's table, derived via immunoSEQ multiplex PCR, lists solely in-frame clones and lacks some. Of 15,000 to 20,000 clones in the sample, less than 75% were seen once. This record belongs to a study of OX40 agonist ivuxolimab in advanced cancers. Study-wide results and caveats: CD8+ T cells showed, on average, more clonal expansion than CD4+ cells. The study observed clonal expansion of CD4+ and CD8+ blood T cells by week 6 at 0.1 to 3.0 mg/kg.

This receptor was identified in an adult with an advanced solid tumor such as melanoma, head and neck, liver or kidney cancer. The chain links TRBV21-1 to TRBJ2-7; the listed D gene, TRBD1, was not tested against the DNA. TRBV21-1 is reported as a pseudogene. Specimen: CD4+ or CD8+ T cells sorted from blood, collected in a trial of the OX40 agonist ivuxolimab. DNA for the CDR3: TGTGCCAGCAGCAAAGTGGGCTGGACAGCCGGCTACGAGCAGTACTTC. It specifies CASSKVGWTAGYEQYF.